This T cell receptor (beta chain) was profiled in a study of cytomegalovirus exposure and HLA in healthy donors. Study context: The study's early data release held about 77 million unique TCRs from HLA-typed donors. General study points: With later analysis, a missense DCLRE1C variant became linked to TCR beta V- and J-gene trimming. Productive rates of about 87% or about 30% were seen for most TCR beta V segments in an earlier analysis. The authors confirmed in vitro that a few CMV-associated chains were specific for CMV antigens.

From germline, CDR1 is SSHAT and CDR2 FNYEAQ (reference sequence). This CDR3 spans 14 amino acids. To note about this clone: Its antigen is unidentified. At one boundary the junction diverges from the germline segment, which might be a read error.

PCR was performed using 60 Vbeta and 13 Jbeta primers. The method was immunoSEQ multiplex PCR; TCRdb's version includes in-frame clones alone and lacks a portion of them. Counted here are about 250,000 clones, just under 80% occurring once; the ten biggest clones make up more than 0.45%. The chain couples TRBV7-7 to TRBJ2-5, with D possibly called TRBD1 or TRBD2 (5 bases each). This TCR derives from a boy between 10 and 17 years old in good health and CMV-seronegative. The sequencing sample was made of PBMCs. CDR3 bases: TGTGCTAGCAGCAGGGAACGGGGTGGGGAGACCCAGTACTTC. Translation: CASSRERGGETQYF.